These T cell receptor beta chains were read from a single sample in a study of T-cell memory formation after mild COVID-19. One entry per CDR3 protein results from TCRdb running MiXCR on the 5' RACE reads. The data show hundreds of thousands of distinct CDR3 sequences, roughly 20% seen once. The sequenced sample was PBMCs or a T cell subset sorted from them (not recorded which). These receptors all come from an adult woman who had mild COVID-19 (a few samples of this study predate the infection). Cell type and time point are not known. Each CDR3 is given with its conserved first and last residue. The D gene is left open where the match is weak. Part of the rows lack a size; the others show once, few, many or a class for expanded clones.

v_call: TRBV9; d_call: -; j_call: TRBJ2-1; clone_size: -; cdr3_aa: CASSDGTSSYNEQFF; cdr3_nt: TGTGCCAGCAGCGATGGGACTTCTTCCTACAATGAGCAGTTCTTC
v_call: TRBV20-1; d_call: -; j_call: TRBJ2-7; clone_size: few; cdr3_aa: CSAQGPYF; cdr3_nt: TGCAGTGCTCAAGGACCGTACTTC
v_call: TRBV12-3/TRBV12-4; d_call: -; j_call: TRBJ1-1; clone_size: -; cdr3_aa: CATGGRLNTEAFF; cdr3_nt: TGTGCCACCGGAGGACGGCTGAACACTGAAGCTTTCTTT
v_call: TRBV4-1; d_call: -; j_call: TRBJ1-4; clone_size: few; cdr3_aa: CASSPTWGHNEKLFF; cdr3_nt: TGCGCCAGCAGCCCTACGTGGGGGCACAATGAAAAACTGTTTTTT
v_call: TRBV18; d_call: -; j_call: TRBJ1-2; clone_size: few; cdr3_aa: CASSPVGTEANYGYTF; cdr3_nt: TGTGCCAGCTCACCAGTAGGGACGGAAGCTAACTATGGCTACACCTTC
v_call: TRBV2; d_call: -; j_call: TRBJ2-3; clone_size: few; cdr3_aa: CASSVTGPQYF; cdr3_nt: TGTGCCAGCAGTGTTACCGGGCCGCAGTATTTT
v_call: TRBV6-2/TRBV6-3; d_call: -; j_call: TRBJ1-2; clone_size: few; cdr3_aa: CASSYAAGALGYTF; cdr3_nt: TGTGCCAGCAGTTACGCGGCAGGGGCTCTTGGCTACACCTTC
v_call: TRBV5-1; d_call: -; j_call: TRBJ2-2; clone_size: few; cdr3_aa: CASSIGVDNTGELFF; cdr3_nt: TGCGCCAGCAGCATCGGGGTCGATAACACCGGGGAGCTGTTTTTT
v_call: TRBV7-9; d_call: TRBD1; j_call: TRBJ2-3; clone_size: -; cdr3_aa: CASSLEDRASTDTQYF; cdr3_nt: TGTGCCAGCAGCTTAGAGGACAGGGCAAGCACAGATACGCAGTATTTT
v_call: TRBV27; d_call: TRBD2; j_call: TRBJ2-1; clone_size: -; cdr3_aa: CASSFQDAGGDLLYNEQFF; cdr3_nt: TGTGCCAGCAGTTTCCAGGATGCGGGGGGTGACCTGTTGTACAATGAGCAGTTCTTC
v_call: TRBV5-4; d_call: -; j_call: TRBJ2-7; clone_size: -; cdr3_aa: CASSFRDSRRGYEQYF; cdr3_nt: TGTGCCAGCAGCTTTCGGGACTCCCGTAGGGGCTACGAGCAGTACTTC
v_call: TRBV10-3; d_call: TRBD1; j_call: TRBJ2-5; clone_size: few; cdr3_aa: CAIGDRGHGSKETQYF; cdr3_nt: TGTGCCATCGGGGACAGGGGGCACGGTTCTAAGGAGACCCAGTACTTC
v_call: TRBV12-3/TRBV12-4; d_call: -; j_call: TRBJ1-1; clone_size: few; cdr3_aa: CASSPWGGSNTEAFF; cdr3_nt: TGTGCCAGCAGTCCATGGGGGGGCTCGAACACTGAAGCTTTCTTT
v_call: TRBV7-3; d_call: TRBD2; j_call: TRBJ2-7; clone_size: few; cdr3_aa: CASSEGLGDEQYF; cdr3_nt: TGTGCCAGCAGCGAGGGACTAGGAGACGAGCAGTACTTC
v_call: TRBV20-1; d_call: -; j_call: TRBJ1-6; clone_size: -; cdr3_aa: CSARVSGIPNSPLHF; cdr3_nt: TGCAGTGCTAGAGTGTCGGGAATCCCTAATTCACCCCTCCACTTT
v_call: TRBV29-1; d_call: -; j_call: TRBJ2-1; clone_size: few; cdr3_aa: CSVVVPTYNEQFF; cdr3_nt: TGCAGCGTTGTTGTTCCCACCTACAATGAGCAGTTCTTC
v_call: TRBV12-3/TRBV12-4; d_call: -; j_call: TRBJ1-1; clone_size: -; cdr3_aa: CASSQGTWNTEAFF; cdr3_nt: TGTGCCAGCAGCCAAGGGACATGGAACACTGAAGCTTTCTTT
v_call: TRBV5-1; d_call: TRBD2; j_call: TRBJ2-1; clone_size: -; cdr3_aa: CASSVAGTTGNEQFF; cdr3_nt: TGCGCCAGCAGCGTTGCTGGGACTACGGGCAATGAGCAGTTCTTC
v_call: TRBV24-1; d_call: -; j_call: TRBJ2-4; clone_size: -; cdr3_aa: CATSESGKNIQYF; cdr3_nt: TGTGCCACCAGTGAAAGCGGCAAAAACATTCAGTACTTC
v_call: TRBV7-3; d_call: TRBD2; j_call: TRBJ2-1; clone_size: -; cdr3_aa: CASSPIAGGWNEQFF; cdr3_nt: TGTGCCAGCAGCCCGATAGCGGGAGGCTGGAATGAGCAGTTCTTC
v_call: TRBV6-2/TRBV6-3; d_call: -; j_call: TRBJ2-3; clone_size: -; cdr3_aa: CATTGYGTDTQYF; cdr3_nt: TGTGCCACAACGGGATATGGCACAGATACGCAGTATTTT
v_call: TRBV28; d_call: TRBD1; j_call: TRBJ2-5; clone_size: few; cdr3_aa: CASSSQGQGRETQYF; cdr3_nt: TGTGCCAGCAGTTCGCAAGGACAGGGACGGGAGACCCAGTACTTC
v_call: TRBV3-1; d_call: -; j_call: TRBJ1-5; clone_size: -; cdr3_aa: CASSQLRNQPQHF; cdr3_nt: TGTGCCAGCAGCCAACTTCGCAATCAGCCCCAGCATTTT
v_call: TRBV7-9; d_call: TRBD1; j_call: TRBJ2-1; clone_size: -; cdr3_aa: CASSPRQGDNEQFF; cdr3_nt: TGTGCCAGCAGCCCCCGACAGGGCGACAATGAGCAGTTCTTC
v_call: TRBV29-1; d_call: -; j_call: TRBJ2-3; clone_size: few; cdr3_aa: CSVLRDTDTQYF; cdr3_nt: TGCAGCGTTTTACGGGACACAGATACGCAGTATTTT
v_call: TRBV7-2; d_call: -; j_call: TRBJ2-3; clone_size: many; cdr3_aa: CASSLGGVSTDTQYF; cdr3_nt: TGTGCCAGCAGCTTAGGCGGCGTTAGCACAGATACGCAGTATTTT
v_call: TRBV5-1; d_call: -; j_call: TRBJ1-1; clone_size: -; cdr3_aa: CATSGNMNTEAFF; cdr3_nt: TGCGCCACTTCGGGAAATATGAACACTGAAGCTTTCTTT
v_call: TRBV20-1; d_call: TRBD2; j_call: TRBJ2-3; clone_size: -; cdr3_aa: CSARDWKRESSADTQYF; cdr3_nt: TGCAGTGCTAGAGATTGGAAGCGGGAGTCGTCGGCAGATACGCAGTATTTT
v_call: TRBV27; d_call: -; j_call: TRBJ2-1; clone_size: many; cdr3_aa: CASSPSTSYNEQFF; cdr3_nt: TGTGCCAGCAGTCCCTCCACGTCCTACAATGAGCAGTTCTTC
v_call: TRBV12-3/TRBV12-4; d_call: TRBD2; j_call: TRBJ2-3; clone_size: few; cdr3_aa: CASNPSGRGDTQYF; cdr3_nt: TGTGCCAGCAATCCTAGCGGGAGAGGAGATACGCAGTATTTT
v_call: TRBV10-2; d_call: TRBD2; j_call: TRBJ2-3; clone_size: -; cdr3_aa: CASRLAGVWDTQYF; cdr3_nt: TGCGCCAGCAGGCTAGCGGGGGTCTGGGATACGCAGTATTTT
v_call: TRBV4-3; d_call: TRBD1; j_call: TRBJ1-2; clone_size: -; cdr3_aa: CASSQDRTGNYGYTF; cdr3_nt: TGCGCCAGCAGCCAAGATCGGACAGGGAACTATGGCTACACCTTC
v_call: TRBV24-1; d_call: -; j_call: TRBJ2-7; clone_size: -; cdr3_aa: CATSDFREDEQYF; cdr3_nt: TGTGCCACCAGTGATTTCAGGGAGGACGAGCAGTACTTC
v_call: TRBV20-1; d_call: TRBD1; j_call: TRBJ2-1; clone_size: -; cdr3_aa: CSAINRDRLQDEQFF; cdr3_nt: TGCAGTGCCATCAACCGGGACAGGTTACAGGATGAGCAGTTCTTC
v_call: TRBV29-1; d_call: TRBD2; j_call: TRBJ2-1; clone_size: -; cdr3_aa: CSVEGGTSGYNEQFF; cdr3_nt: TGCAGCGTTGAAGGAGGGACTAGCGGTTACAATGAGCAGTTCTTC
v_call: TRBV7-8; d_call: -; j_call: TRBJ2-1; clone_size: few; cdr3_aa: CASGRRMNNEQFF; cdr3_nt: TGTGCCAGCGGGCGGCGGATGAACAATGAGCAGTTCTTC
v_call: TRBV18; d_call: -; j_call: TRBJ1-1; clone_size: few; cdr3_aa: CASDTMNTEAFF; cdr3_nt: TGTGCCAGCGACACCATGAACACTGAAGCTTTCTTT
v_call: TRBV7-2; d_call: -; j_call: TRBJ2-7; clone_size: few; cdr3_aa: CASSLEFSSYEQYF; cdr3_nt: TGTGCCAGCAGCTTAGAATTCAGCTCCTACGAGCAGTACTTC
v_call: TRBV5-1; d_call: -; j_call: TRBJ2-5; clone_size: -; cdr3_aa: CASSLTWGETQYF; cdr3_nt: TGCGCCAGCAGCTTGACATGGGGAGAGACCCAGTACTTC
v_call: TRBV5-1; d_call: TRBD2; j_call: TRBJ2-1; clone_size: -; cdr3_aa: CASSLETPTTLAGTDNEQFF; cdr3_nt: TGCGCCAGCAGCTTGGAGACACCCACAACACTAGCGGGGACGGACAATGAGCAGTTCTTC
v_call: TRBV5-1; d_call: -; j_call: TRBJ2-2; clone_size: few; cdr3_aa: CASSLADITGELFF; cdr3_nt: TGCGCCAGCAGCTTGGCAGACATAACCGGGGAGCTGTTTTTT
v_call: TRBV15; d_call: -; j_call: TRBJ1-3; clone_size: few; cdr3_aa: CATRDLSAGNTIYF; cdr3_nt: TGTGCCACCCGAGACTTGAGTGCTGGAAACACCATATATTTT
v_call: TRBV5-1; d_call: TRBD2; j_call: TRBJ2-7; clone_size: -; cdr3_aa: CASSLSAGEYSYEQYF; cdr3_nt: TGCGCCAGCAGCTTGTCCGCGGGGGAGTACTCCTACGAGCAGTACTTC
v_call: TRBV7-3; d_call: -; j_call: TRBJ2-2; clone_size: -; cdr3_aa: CASGVGPGELFF; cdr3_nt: TGTGCCAGCGGGGTAGGGCCCGGGGAGCTGTTTTTT
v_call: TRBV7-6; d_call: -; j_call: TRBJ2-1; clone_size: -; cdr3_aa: CASSLVTLGEIAIESNEQFF; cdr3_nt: TGTGCCAGCAGCTTGGTAACCTTGGGGGAGATAGCTATTGAGTCCAATGAGCAGTTCTTC
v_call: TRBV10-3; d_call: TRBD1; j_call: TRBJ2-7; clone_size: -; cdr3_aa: CAISDTGQSSYEQYF; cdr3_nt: TGTGCCATCAGTGACACGGGACAGAGCTCCTACGAGCAGTACTTC
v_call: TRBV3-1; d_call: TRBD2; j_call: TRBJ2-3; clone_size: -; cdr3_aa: CASSSSTSVCGTDTQYF; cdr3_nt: TGTGCCAGCAGCTCCAGTACTAGCGTGTGTGGCACAGATACGCAGTATTTT
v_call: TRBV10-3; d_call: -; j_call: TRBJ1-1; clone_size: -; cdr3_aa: CAIRAGEATEAFF; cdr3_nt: TGTGCCATCAGGGCGGGGGAGGCTACTGAAGCTTTCTTT
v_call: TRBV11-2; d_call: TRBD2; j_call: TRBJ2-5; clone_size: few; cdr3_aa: CASSLDRGRATETQYF; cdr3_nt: TGTGCCAGCAGCTTAGATCGGGGGAGGGCGACGGAGACCCAGTACTTC
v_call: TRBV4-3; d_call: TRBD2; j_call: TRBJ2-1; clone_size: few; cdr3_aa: CASSQDHREVPTF; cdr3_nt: TGCGCCAGCAGCCAAGATCACCGGGAGGTACCTACCTTC
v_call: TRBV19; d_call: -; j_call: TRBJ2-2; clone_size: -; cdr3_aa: CASSQFTGELFF; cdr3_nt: TGTGCCAGTAGTCAGTTTACCGGGGAGCTGTTTTTT
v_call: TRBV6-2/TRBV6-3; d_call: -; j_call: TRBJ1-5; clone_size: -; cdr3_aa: CASSYLWAGQPQHF; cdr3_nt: TGTGCCAGCAGTTACTTGTGGGCGGGTCAGCCCCAGCATTTT
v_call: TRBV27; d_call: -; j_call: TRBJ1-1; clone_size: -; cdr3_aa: CASSHDQGPTEAFF; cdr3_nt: TGTGCCAGCAGTCACGATCAGGGGCCCACTGAAGCTTTCTTT
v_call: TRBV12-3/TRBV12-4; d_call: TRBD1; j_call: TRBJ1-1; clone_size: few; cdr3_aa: CASSLAGGAEGTEAFF; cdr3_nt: TGTGCCAGCAGTTTAGCAGGGGGCGCAGAAGGGACTGAAGCTTTCTTT